Below, one T cell receptor beta chain is given with its context. Its matching antigen is unknown. One end of the junction does not line up with germline, which may come from a read error. Primers for the PCR totalled 60 Vbeta and 13 Jbeta. This table comes from immunoSEQ multiplex PCR, and its TCRdb copy is limited to in-frame clones, with some not included. The sample gives over 150,000 clones, roughly three quarters of which show up once; approximately 3.4% is in the top ten. This sample is part of a study of cytomegalovirus exposure and HLA in healthy donors. Study overall: One earlier analysis, a look at some 180 million T cells, found some 120 million unique TCR beta sequences.

The CDR3 covers 11 residues. The germline CDR1 and CDR2 sequences are SGHTS and YDEGEE. Study results and limitations: Previous analysis showed most TCR beta V segments were productive about 87% or about 30% of the time.

Sequenced sample: PBMCs. The clonotype was recovered from a woman between 45 and 60 years old in good health and CMV-seropositive. The J gene is TRBJ1-4, the V gene TRBV5-8; a possible D gene is TRBD1 (6 bases). The CDR3 spells CASSTGTGGVF. Here the CDR3 DNA reads TGTGCCAGCAGCACCGGGACGGGGGGCGTTTTT. Filled out from reference TRBV5-8 and TRBJ1-4, the complete variable domain reads EAGVTQSPTHLIKTRGQQATLRCSPISGHTSVYWYQQALGLGLQFLLWYDEGEERNRGNFPPRFSGRQFPNYSSELNVNALELEDSALYLCASSTGTGGVFGSGTQLSVL.